The 10 T cell receptor beta chains in this list originate from one sample, sequenced in a study of metastatic and nonmetastatic thyroid tumors. TCRdb reanalyzed the PCR reads with MiXCR. The table has 25,000 or so clones, roughly 17% seen once. The entire patient cohort was treatment-naive prior to thyroid surgery. The material sequenced was blood. The source of these receptors is a female donor with papillary thyroid cancer or a benign thyroid nodule (not recorded which). Some clones in this sample may be carry-over from other donors' samples.

This clone was seen repeatedly, ten times or more. A much larger clonotype is one base distant, so this may be a read error. The chain combines TRBV28 with TRBJ2-5, with D perhaps assigned TRBD1 or TRBD2 (6 bases each). The CDR3 spans 14 residues. CDR1 and CDR2 (germline): MDHEN, SYDVKM. The CDR3 spells CAGSSGASGETQYF. The CDR3 nucleotides are TGTGCCGGCAGTTCGGGGGCTTCGGGGGAGACCCAGTACTTC.

The chain combines TRBV27 with TRBJ2-1, with 7 bases that match TRBD2. J was trimmed by 1 base and V by 6 bases; bases with no gene match: 3. The CDR3 totals 14 residues. Germline CDR1 is MNHEY and CDR2 is SMNVEV (reference sequence). CDR3 residues: CASSSSGSYNEQFF. The CDR3 DNA reads TGTGCCAGCAGCTCTAGCGGATCCTACAATGAGCAGTTCTTC.

In its sample, this clone was seen many times. The chain is built from TRBV20-1 and TRBJ2-1, with no clear D. This CDR3 comprises 13 residues. V gave up 3 bases and J gave up 5 bases, with 11 bases separating them. Germline V CDR1 and CDR2: DFQATT, SNEGSKA (reference sequence). The CDR3 nucleotides read TGCAGTGCTAGTCGCCAATACAACAATGAGCAGTTCTTC. It yields the protein CSASRQYNNEQFF.

This clone has only a few counts. V gene TRBV9 combines with J gene TRBJ1-5, with D unclear. Trimming left V 3 bases short and J 1 base short, with 2 bases between. The CDR3 totals 12 residues. Germline CDR1 and CDR2: SGDLS and YYNGEE. CDR3 loop: CASSGSNQPQHF. Here the CDR3 DNA reads TGTGCCAGCAGCGGGAGCAATCAGCCCCAGCATTTT.

This clone was seen repeatedly, ten times or more. This chain joins TRBV13 and TRBJ2-1, with TRBD1 matching 8 bases. This CDR3 region has 13 residues. Germline CDR1 and CDR2: PRHDT and FYEKMQ (reference sequence). With 5 bases clipped from V and 7 bases from J, the junction kept 4 bases outside the gene matches. Written as DNA, the CDR3 is TGTGCCAGCAGCCCGGGGACAGGTAATGAGCAGTTCTTC. Its translation: CASSPGTGNEQFF.

This clone was found many times. Just one base apart from a much larger clone, this may be a read error. This same CDR3 is encoded by further DNA sequences in the sample. V and J are TRBV20-1 and TRBJ2-7; tentative D call: TRBD2 (6 bases). The CDR3 has 14 residues. Per germline, CDR1 DFQATT and CDR2 SNEGSKA (reference sequence). Trimming took 3 bases from V and 0 from J, leaving 12 bases between them. The CDR3 coding sequence is TGCAGTGCTAGCTGGCGGGAAGGCTCCTACGAGCAGTACTTC. This encodes CSASWREGSYEQYF.

This clone was seen many times. This rearrangement joins TRBV19 to TRBJ2-1, with 10 bases aligning to TRBD2. The V and J ends lost 8 bases and 6 bases, in that order; junction bases with no gene match: 13. The CDR3 contains 16 residues. Germline-derived CDR1 and CDR2 are LNHDA and SQIVND (reference sequence). The CDR3 region has the DNA TGTGCCAGTCGAGCGGGAGGGTGGTCCCATACCAATGAGCAGTTCTTC. Protein sequence: CASRAGGWSHTNEQFF.

The table lists this clone with many counts. The chain is built from TRBV6-5 and TRBJ2-1; TRBD2 matches 9 bases. This CDR3 contains 16 residues. Germline assignment: CDR1 MNHEY and CDR2 SVGAGI. V was clipped by 0 bases and J by 4 bases; unmatched bases: 4. The CDR3 protein is CASSYSHLAGYNEQFF. CDR3 nucleotide sequence: TGTGCCAGCAGTTACTCTCACCTAGCGGGGTACAATGAGCAGTTCTTC.

This clone was observed a handful of times. The CDR3 does not close with the conserved phenylalanine or tryptophan, likely indicating a read error. This sequence joins TRBV12-3 or TRBV12-4 and TRBJ1-4, with D maybe TRBD1 (5 bases). V shed 8 bases and J shed 8 bases, with 18 bases lying between them. The CDR3 is 14 residues long. CDR3 DNA sequence: TGTGCCAGCTCCCTAGTCAGGGAGAACGAAAAACTGTTTCTT. Protein product: CASSLVRENEKLFL.

This clone appeared a single time. CDR3: CASSRREGLAATDTQYF. The CDR3, as DNA: TGTGCCAGCAGCCGACGGGAGGGGTTAGCGGCCACAGATACGCAGTATTTT. The rearrangement links TRBV14 to TRBJ2-3; 8 bases match TRBD2. V was pared by 4 bases and J by 2 bases, with 11 bases of the junction left unmatched. Per the germline V gene, CDR1 is SGHDN and CDR2 is FVKESK. The CDR3 has 17 residues.